This is a list of T cell receptor beta chains from one sample in a study of blood T cell repertoires in COVID-19. Method: immunoSEQ multiplex PCR; TCRdb's copy keeps in-frame clones and lacks some. This sample has approximately 77,000 clones, with 80% found just once. Sequences were obtained from peripheral blood. The source of these receptors is a woman between 65 and 79 years old with acute or convalescent COVID-19. The CDR3 runs from the conserved cysteine through the conserved F or W. A D gene is named only where the DNA matches it firmly. Size values are once, few and many counts, or a class for expanded clones, and some rows have none.

j_call d_call v_call clone_size cdr3_aa cdr3_nt
TRBJ2-1 TRBD2 TRBV4-1 once CASSHLLAGARNEQFF TGCGCCAGCAGCCACCTACTAGCGGGGGCACGGAATGAGCAGTTCTTC
TRBJ1-5 NA TRBV4-1 NA CASSQDLTDSNQPQHF TGCGCCAGCAGCCAAGATCTTACAGACAGCAATCAGCCCCAGCATTTT
TRBJ1-1 NA TRBV4-2 NA CASSSLSLGARNTEAFF TGTGCCAGCAGTTCCCTATCATTGGGAGCTCGGAACACTGAAGCTTTCTTT
TRBJ2-7 NA TRBV6-5 NA CASSAGYEQYF TGTGCCAGCAGCGCAGGGTACGAGCAGTACTTC
TRBJ2-1 TRBD1 TRBV6-2/TRBV6-3 once CASSIQGQGSYNEQFF TGTGCCAGCAGTATTCAAGGACAGGGATCCTACAATGAGCAGTTCTTC
TRBJ1-2 NA TRBV27 few CASSMTGLYGYTF TGTGCCAGCAGTATGACAGGCCTATATGGCTACACCTTC
TRBJ2-6 NA TRBV5-4 NA CASSFPGTGANVLTF TGTGCCAGCAGCTTTCCGGGGACTGGGGCCAACGTCCTGACTTTC
TRBJ2-7 TRBD1 TRBV27 NA CASSSRSGQGAYEQYF TGTGCCAGCAGTTCAAGATCGGGACAGGGGGCCTACGAGCAGTACTTC
TRBJ1-1 TRBD1 TRBV7-9 NA CASSFSAGGNTEAFF TGTGCCAGCAGCTTTTCGGCAGGGGGAAATACTGAAGCTTTCTTT
TRBJ2-1 TRBD2 TRBV4-3 NA CASSQLRLAVNEQFF TGCGCCAGCAGCCAATTAAGGCTAGCGGTCAATGAGCAGTTCTTC
TRBJ1-3 NA TRBV2 NA CASRRQAHSGNTIYF TGTGCCAGCAGGCGACAGGCCCACTCTGGAAACACCATATATTTT
TRBJ1-5 TRBD1 TRBV6-2/TRBV6-3 NA CASTPGQALYSNQPQHF TGTGCCAGCACCCCGGGACAGGCCCTTTATAGCAATCAGCCCCAGCATTTT
TRBJ1-4 TRBD1 TRBV24-1 NA CATSDSGTATNEKLFF TGTGCCACCAGTGACTCCGGGACAGCAACTAATGAAAAACTGTTTTTT
TRBJ2-2 NA TRBV27 NA CASTPNMYTGELFF TGTGCCAGCACCCCCAACATGTACACCGGGGAGCTGTTTTTT
TRBJ2-3 NA TRBV6-5 NA CASSGTPTQYF TGTGCCAGCTCCGGGACACCGACGCAGTATTTT
TRBJ2-1 TRBD2 TRBV9 NA CASSVVGGGAYNEQFF TGTGCCAGCAGCGTAGTGGGCGGGGGGGCCTACAATGAGCAGTTCTTC
TRBJ1-1 NA TRBV6-2/TRBV6-3 NA CASSSRGKAFF TGTGCCAGCAGTAGCAGAGGAAAAGCTTTCTTT
TRBJ2-7 TRBD2 TRBV5-1 NA CASSPSDGGVYEQYF TGCGCCAGCAGCCCCTCTGACGGGGGGGTCTACGAGCAGTACTTC
TRBJ1-5 NA TRBV27 NA CASSLNQAGNQPQHF TGTGCCAGCAGTTTAAACCAAGCCGGCAATCAGCCCCAGCATTTT
TRBJ1-1 NA TRBV28 NA CASSRAVTAFEAFF TGTGCCAGCAGTAGAGCCGTGACAGCCTTTGAAGCTTTCTTT
TRBJ1-6 NA TRBV7-9 NA CASSFGVYLANSPLHF TGTGCCAGCAGCTTCGGGGTCTACTTAGCTAATTCACCCCTCCACTTT